This is a list of T cell receptor beta chains from one sample in a study of T cells in Graves' hyperthyroidism and ophthalmopathy. Using its own MiXCR run on the multiplex PCR reads, TCRdb lists one record per CDR3 protein. The sample includes about 200,000 distinct CDR3 sequences, approximately 17% of them seen just once. Sequencing was carried out using blood. The receptor set was obtained from a man aged 50-60 years with Graves' hyperthyroidism. CDR3s include the opening cysteine and the closing phenylalanine or tryptophan. Each record gives: V gene, CDR3 protein.

v_call: TRBV4-1
cdr3_aa: CASTSPGLAANTQYF

v_call: TRBV7-8
cdr3_aa: CASSGRQEQNEKLFF

v_call: TRBV15
cdr3_aa: CATATAGTEAFF

v_call: TRBV19
cdr3_aa: CASSIVSHSNQPQHF

v_call: TRBV11-1
cdr3_aa: CASSPRQGPETQYF

v_call: TRBV19
cdr3_aa: CASSKTGVSYEQYF

v_call: TRBV28
cdr3_aa: CASSLSRGEQFF

v_call: TRBV27
cdr3_aa: CASLRGGGQPQHF

v_call: TRBV6-1
cdr3_aa: CASSVGGMNTEAFF

v_call: TRBV2
cdr3_aa: CASCRGGARTYEQYF

v_call: TRBV4-1
cdr3_aa: CASRMAVNTGELFF

v_call: TRBV20-1
cdr3_aa: CSAILGWGETQYF

v_call: TRBV20-1
cdr3_aa: CSARGLARVGLEQYF

v_call: TRBV20-1
cdr3_aa: CSARDSWGTGSQETQYF

v_call: TRBV28
cdr3_aa: CASSLDQGGGIYGYTF

v_call: TRBV18
cdr3_aa: CASSPTEENQPQHF

v_call: TRBV29-1
cdr3_aa: CSVRDSSYEQYF

v_call: TRBV4-1
cdr3_aa: CASSRATGVTDTQYF

v_call: TRBV7-9
cdr3_aa: CASSARVFSRTDTQYF

v_call: TRBV30
cdr3_aa: CAWQGGLGQPQHF

v_call: TRBV18
cdr3_aa: CASSPLAGIYEQYF

v_call: TRBV11-1
cdr3_aa: CARTGTPKDEQYF

v_call: TRBV5-1
cdr3_aa: CASSQHGDVTDTQYF

v_call: TRBV12-3/TRBV12-4
cdr3_aa: CASSHSGSRGNEQFF

v_call: TRBV20-1
cdr3_aa: CSARDMTDWGTGELFF

v_call: TRBV12-3/TRBV12-4
cdr3_aa: CASSPSQWGLAKNIQYF

v_call: TRBV2
cdr3_aa: CASGGLPYEQYF

v_call: TRBV27
cdr3_aa: CASSSYRGNEQFF

v_call: TRBV6-1
cdr3_aa: CASSLGVSPRPDTQYF

v_call: TRBV6-5
cdr3_aa: CASSYTARDEQFF

v_call: TRBV27
cdr3_aa: CASSLNRDSYEQYF

v_call: TRBV6-1
cdr3_aa: CASSWDSNSDSNQPQHF

v_call: TRBV18
cdr3_aa: CASSPRQGGQPQHF

v_call: TRBV20-1
cdr3_aa: CSAITSGSFHVAKNIQYF

v_call: TRBV30
cdr3_aa: CAWNLIRDIFQQSTGELFF

v_call: TRBV29-1
cdr3_aa: CSVEGFGVDGELFF

v_call: TRBV11-2
cdr3_aa: CASSLGYPYEQYF

v_call: TRBV20-1
cdr3_aa: CSARAAGTGGNTEAFF

v_call: TRBV20-1
cdr3_aa: CSATPGGGVRETQYF

v_call: TRBV7-8
cdr3_aa: CASKEWTSGSPGELFF

v_call: TRBV7-9
cdr3_aa: CASGTLAADTQYF

v_call: TRBV3-1
cdr3_aa: CASSSRGGPLASYEQYF

v_call: TRBV7-6
cdr3_aa: CASSPETRGTGELFF

v_call: TRBV6-1
cdr3_aa: CASTESGSYEQYF

v_call: TRBV28
cdr3_aa: CAIGTGMYQETQYF

v_call: TRBV2
cdr3_aa: CASSPVRRILYGYTF

v_call: TRBV4-3
cdr3_aa: CASSQDYILAGGETQYF

v_call: TRBV7-9
cdr3_aa: CASGYYRGDQETQYF

v_call: TRBV12-5
cdr3_aa: CASGRILTRVPTNSPLHF

v_call: TRBV12-3/TRBV12-4
cdr3_aa: CASSLWGRGGELFF

v_call: TRBV14
cdr3_aa: CASSRRLGEAYEQYF

v_call: TRBV11-2
cdr3_aa: CASSLGGLAGVLNEQFF

v_call: TRBV27
cdr3_aa: CASSLLTALNTEAFF

v_call: TRBV28
cdr3_aa: CASNIRTEAFF